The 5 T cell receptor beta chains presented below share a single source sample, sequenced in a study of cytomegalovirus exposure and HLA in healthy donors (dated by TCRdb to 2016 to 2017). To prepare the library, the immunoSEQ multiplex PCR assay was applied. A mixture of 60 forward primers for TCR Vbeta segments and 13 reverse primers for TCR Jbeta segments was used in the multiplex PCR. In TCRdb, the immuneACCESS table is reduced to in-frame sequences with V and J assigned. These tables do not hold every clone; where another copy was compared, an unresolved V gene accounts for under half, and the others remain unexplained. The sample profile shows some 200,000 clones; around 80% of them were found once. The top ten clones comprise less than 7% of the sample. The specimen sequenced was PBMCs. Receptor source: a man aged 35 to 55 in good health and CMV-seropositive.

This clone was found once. CDR3 in DNA: TGTGCCAGCTCACCACCGGGCCAGGGGAAGTCCCAGTACTTC. The encoded protein is CASSPPGQGKSQYF. This sequence joins TRBV18 and TRBJ2-5, with D possibly being TRBD1 (6 bases). Per the germline V gene, CDR1 is KGHSH and CDR2 is LQKENI. The CDR3 is 14 amino acids. V lost 0 bases and J 9 bases, leaving 14 bases between the germline ends.

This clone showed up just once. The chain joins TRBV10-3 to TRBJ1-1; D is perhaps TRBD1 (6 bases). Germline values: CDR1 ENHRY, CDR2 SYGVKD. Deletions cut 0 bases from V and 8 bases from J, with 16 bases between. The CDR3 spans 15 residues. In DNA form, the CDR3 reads TGTGCCATCAGTGAGTCGGGGGCAGCGAGGGGCGAAGCTTTCTTT. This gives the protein CAISESGAARGEAFF.

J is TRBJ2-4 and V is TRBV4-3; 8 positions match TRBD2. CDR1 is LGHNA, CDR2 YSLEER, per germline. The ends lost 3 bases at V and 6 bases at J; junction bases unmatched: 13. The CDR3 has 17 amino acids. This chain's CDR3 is CASSHYPAAGGLNIQYF. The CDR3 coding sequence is TGCGCCAGCAGCCATTACCCCGCCGCGGGGGGCCTAAACATTCAGTACTTC.

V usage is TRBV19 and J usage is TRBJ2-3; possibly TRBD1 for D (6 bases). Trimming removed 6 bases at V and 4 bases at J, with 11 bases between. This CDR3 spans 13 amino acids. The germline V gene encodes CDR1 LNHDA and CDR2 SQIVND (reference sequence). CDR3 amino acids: CASRKQGPDTQYF. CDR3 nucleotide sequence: TGTGCCAGTAGGAAACAGGGTCCAGATACGCAGTATTTT. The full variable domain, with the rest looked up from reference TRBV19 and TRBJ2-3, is DGGITQSPKYLFRKEGQNVTLSCEQNLNHDAMYWYRQDPGQGLRLIYYSQIVNDFQKGDIAEGYSVSREKKESFPLTVTSAQKNPTAFYLCASRKQGPDTQYFGPGTRLTVL.

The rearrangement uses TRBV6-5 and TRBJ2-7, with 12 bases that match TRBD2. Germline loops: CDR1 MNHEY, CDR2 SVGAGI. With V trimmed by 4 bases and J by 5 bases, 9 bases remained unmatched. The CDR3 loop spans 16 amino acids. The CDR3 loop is CASSWLAGGQGNEQYF. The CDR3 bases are TGTGCCAGCAGTTGGCTAGCGGGGGGGCAAGGGAACGAGCAGTACTTC.